The TCR beta chain described here comes from a study of blood T cells in healthy people across ages. Study-wide findings and caveats: Compared with aged donors, long-lived donors showed fewer expanded clones, suggesting selection.

The CDR3 sequence is 11 residues long. Germline V CDR1 and CDR2: DFQATT, SNEGSKA (reference sequence). The V and J ends lost 5 bases and 9 bases respectively, with 11 bases between them. A word on this clonotype: Antigen unknown.

A second about 6 to 12 cycle PCR used barcoded and J-beta primers. TCRdb reprocessed the 5' RACE reads with MiXCR, giving one entry per CDR3 protein. The table has over 750,000 distinct CDR3 sequences, 20% to 25% seen once. The same sample was also used in a study of T cells of mothers and their children. This second study says: Sequencing got over 8 million TCR beta CDR3 reads from each mother and some 3 million from each child. The study found slightly higher but non-significant overlap in related versus unrelated mother-child pairs.

The clonotype comes from a boy between 10 and 17 years old in good health. The rearrangement links TRBV20-1 to TRBJ2-1; perhaps TRBD2 as D (5 bases). Sequenced material: blood. CDR3 sequence reads: CSAPTRIEQFF. The CDR3 DNA follows: TGCAGTGCTCCTACTAGAATTGAGCAGTTCTTC.